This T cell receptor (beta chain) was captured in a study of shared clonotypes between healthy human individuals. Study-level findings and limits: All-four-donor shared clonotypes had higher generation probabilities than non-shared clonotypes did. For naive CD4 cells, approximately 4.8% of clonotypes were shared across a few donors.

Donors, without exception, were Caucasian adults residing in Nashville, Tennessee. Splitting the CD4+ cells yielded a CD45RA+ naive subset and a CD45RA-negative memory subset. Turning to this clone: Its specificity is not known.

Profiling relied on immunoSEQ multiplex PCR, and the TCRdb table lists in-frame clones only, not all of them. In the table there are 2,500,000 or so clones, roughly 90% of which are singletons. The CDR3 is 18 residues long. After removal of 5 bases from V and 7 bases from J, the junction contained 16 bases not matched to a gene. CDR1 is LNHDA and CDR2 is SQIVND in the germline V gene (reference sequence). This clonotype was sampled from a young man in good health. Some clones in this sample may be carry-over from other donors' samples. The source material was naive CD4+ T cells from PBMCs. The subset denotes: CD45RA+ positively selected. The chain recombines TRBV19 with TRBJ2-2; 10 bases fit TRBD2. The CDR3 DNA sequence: TGTGCCAGTAGTCGCCGGCTAGCGGGAGCCCCGCAGGGCGGGGAGCTGTTTTTT. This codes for CASSRRLAGAPQGGELFF.